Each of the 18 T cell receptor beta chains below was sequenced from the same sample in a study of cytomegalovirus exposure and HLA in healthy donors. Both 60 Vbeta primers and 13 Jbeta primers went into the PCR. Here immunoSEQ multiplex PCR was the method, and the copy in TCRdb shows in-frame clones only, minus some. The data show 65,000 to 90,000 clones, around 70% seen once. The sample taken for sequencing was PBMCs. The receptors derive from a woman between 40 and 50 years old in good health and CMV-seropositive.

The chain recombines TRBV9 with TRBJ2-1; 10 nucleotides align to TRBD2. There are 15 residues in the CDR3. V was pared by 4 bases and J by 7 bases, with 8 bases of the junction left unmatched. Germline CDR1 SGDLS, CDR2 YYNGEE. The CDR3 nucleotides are TGTGCCAGCAGCACCCACCCTAGCGGGAGTAATGAGCAGTTCTTC. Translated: CASSTHPSGSNEQFF.

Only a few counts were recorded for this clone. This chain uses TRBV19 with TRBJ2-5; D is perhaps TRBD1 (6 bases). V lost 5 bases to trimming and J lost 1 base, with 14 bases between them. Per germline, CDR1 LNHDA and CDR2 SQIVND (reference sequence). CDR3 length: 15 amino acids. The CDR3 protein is CASSATGQRQETQYF. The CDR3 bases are TGTGCCAGTAGTGCTACCGGACAGCGCCAAGAGACCCAGTACTTC.

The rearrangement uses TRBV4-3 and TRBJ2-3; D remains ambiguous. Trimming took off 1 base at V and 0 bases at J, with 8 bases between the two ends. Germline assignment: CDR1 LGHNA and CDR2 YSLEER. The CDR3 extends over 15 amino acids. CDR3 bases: TGCGCCAGCAGCCAAGGAGTTTTGAGCACAGATACGCAGTATTTT. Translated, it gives CASSQGVLSTDTQYF.

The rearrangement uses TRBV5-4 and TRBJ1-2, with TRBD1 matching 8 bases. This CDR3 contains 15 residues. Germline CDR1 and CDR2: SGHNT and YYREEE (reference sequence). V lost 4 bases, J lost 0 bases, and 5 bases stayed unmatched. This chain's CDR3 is CASSLGQGANYGYTF. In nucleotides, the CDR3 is TGTGCCAGCAGCCTTGGACAGGGAGCTAACTATGGCTACACCTTC.

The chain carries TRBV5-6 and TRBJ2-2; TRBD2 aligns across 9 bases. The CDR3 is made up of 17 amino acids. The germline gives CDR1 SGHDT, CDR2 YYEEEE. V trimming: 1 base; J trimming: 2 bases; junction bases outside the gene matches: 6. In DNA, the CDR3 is TGTGCCAGCAGCTTGCAACGACTAGCGGCTAACACCGGGGAGCTGTTTTTT. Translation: CASSLQRLAANTGELFF.

CDR3 sequence reads: CASSLSQGNEKLFF. In nucleotides, the CDR3 is TGTGCCAGCAGCTTATCACAGGGAAATGAAAAACTGTTTTTT. The rearrangement links TRBV7-9 to TRBJ1-4, with D maybe TRBD1 (6 bases). Trimming left V 2 bases short and J 5 bases short, with 9 bases between. The CDR3 loop spans 14 amino acids. Germline CDR1 is SEHNR and CDR2 is FQNEAQ (reference sequence).

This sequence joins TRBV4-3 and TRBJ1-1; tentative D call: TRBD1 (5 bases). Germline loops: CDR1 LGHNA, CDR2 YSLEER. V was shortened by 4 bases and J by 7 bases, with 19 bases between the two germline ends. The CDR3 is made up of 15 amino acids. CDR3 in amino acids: CASSLTRGRAGEAFF. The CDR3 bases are TGCGCCAGCAGCCTAACGCGGGGCAGGGCGGGTGAAGCTTTCTTT.

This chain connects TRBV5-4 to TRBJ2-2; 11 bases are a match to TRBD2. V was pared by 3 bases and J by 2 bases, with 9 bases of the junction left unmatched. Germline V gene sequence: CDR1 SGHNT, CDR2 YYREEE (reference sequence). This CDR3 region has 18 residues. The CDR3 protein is CASSSGTSGIYNTGELFF. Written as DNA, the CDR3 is TGTGCCAGCAGCTCCGGGACTAGCGGAATATACAACACCGGGGAGCTGTTTTTT.

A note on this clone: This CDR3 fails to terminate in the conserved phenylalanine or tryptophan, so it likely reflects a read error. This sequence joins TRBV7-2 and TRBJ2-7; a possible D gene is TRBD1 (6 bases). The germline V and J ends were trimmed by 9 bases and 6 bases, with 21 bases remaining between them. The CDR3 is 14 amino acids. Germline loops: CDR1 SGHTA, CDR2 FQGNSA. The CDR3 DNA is TGTGCCAGTAAGACCGAAATACAGGGCGGCGAGCAGTACCTC. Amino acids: CASKTEIQGGEQYL.

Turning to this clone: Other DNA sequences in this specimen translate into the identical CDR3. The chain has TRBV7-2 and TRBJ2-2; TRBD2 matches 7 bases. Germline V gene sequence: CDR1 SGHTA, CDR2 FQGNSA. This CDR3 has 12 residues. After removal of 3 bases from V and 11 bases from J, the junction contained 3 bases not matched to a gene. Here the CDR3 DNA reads TGTGCCAGCAGCTTTGGCGGGGGAGAGCTGTTTTTT. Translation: CASSFGGGELFF.

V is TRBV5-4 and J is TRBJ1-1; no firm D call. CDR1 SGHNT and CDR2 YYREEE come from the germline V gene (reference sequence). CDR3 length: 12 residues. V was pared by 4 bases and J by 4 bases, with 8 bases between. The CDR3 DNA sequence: TGTGCCAGCAGCGTCGACATCACTGAAGCTTTCTTT. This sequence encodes CASSVDITEAFF.

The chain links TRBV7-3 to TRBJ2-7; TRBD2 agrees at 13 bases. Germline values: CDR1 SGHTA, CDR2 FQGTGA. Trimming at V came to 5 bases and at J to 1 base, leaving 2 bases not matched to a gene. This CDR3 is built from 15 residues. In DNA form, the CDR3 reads TGTGCCAGCAGCGAGGGACTAGCGGGGTCCTACGAGCAGTACTTC. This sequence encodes CASSEGLAGSYEQYF.

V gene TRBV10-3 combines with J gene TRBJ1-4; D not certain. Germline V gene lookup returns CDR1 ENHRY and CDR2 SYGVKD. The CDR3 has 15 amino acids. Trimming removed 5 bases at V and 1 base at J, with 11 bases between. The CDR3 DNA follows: TGTGCCATCAGTCGGGATGGTGGAACTAATGAAAAACTGTTTTTT. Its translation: CAISRDGGTNEKLFF.

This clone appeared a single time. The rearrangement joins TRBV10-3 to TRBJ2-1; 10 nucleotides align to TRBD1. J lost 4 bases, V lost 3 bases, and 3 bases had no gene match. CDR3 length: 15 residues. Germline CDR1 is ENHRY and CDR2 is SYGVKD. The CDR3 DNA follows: TGTGCCATCAGTGATGGGACAGGGGATTACAATGAGCAGTTCTTC. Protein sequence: CAISDGTGDYNEQFF.

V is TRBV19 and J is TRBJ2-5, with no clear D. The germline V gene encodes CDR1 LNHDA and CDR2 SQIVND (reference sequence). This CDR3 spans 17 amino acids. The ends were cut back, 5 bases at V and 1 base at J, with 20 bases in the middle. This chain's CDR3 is CASSPTRNQRGQETQYF. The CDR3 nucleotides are TGTGCCAGTAGTCCGACCCGGAACCAGCGAGGCCAAGAGACCCAGTACTTC.

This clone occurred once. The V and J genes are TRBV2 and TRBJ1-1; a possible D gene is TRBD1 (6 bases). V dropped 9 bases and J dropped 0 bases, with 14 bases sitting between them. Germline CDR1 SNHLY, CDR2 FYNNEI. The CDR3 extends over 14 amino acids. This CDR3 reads CASTPGGLNTEAFF. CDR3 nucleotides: TGTGCCAGTACCCCGGGGGGCTTGAACACTGAAGCTTTCTTT.

The CDR3 DNA reads TGTGCCAGCAGTTCTCGTTTGAACACTGAAGCTTTCTTT. Residues: CASSSRLNTEAFF. The chain couples TRBV27 to TRBJ1-1; D gene ambiguous. The V end lost 4 bases, the J end lost 0 bases, and 6 bases lay between the germline ends. CDR1 and CDR2 from the germline V gene are MNHEY and SMNVEV (reference sequence). The CDR3 contains 13 residues.

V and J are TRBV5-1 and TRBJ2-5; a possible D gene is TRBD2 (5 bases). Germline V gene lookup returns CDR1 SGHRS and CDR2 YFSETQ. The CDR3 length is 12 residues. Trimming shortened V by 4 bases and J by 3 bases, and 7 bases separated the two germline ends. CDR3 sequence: CASSSGKETQYF. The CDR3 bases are TGCGCCAGCAGCAGCGGAAAAGAGACCCAGTACTTC.